This TCR beta chain was retrieved from a study of Graves' ophthalmopathy and Graves' hyperthyroidism. Scientists amplified the TCR beta CDR3 regions from RNA transcripts. The first-round RT-PCR employed HTBI primers together with the Qiagen OneStep RT-PCR kit. A multiplex PCR was then performed as the second round. TCRdb fed the multiplex PCR reads into MiXCR, producing one record per CDR3 protein. The data show about 340,000 distinct CDR3 sequences, about a sixth seen once. Germline assignment: CDR1 SGDLS and CDR2 YYNGEE. This CDR3 has 14 amino acids. Losses at the gene ends were 4 bases for V and 2 bases for J; bases not matched to a gene: 4. The table lists this clonotype with many counts.

The chain carries TRBV9 and TRBJ2-7; 9 bases line up with TRBD2. What was sequenced was peripheral blood. The TCR originated in an adult man with Graves' ophthalmopathy. The CDR3 sequence: CASSPRGGPYEQYF. For the CDR3, the DNA is TGTGCCAGCAGCCCGCGGGGGGGCCCCTACGAGCAGTACTTC.